These 15 T cell receptor beta chains were sequenced from one sample in a study of Ad26.COV2.S vaccination and SARS-CoV-2 variants. This table comes from immunoSEQ multiplex PCR, and its TCRdb copy is limited to in-frame clones, with some not included. The sample has some 250,000 clones; 85% to 90% are singletons. Treatment defined: roughly 19 received Ad26.COV2.S at low or high dose, single or two shots; several received placebo; per-sample allocation not given. Samples came from day 63 after the first vaccine or placebo injection. The specimen was peripheral blood, collected in a trial of Ad26.COV2.S vaccine versus placebo. The receptors were gathered from a person between 18 and 59 years old who received the Ad26.COV2.S COVID-19 vaccine or a placebo.

This rearrangement joins TRBV18 to TRBJ2-7; D not resolved. This CDR3 has 12 residues. Trimming cost V 2 bases and J 7 bases, with 9 bases left between them. In germline, CDR1 is KGHSH, CDR2 LQKENI. The CDR3 region has the DNA TGTGCCAGCTCACCAGACTCGTTAGAGCAGTACTTC. It is translated as CASSPDSLEQYF.

The gene calls are TRBV28 and TRBJ2-7; tentatively, D is TRBD2 (6 bases). The germline V and J ends were trimmed by 7 bases and 4 bases, with 20 bases remaining between them. CDR1 is MDHEN and CDR2 is SYDVKM in the germline V gene. CDR3 length equals 15 residues. The CDR3 bases are TGTGCCAGCACCATGGGTGGTGGGGGGAGTTACGAGCAGTACTTC. This sequence encodes CASTMGGGGSYEQYF.

Concerning this clone itself: The sample has other DNA sequences that encode this CDR3 too. The rearrangement links TRBV6-5 to TRBJ1-5; D is unclear. Trimming took off 8 bases at V and 1 base at J, with 3 bases between the two ends. The V gene's germline CDR1 is MNHEY and CDR2 SVGAGI. The CDR3 runs 11 residues. As DNA, the CDR3 is TGTGCCAGCGGGAGCAATCAGCCCCAGCATTTT. It codes for CASGSNQPQHF.

The chain couples TRBV6-5 to TRBJ2-1, with D unresolved. This CDR3 is 11 amino acids long. V was trimmed by 7 bases and J by 7 bases, leaving 8 bases between them. Germline CDR1 MNHEY, CDR2 SVGAGI. The CDR3 DNA sequence: TGTGCCAGCACAGGCGTTAATGAGCAGTTCTTC. Protein: CASTGVNEQFF.

The chain uses TRBV5-1 and TRBJ2-2, with 7 bases that match TRBD2. Germline loops: CDR1 SGHRS, CDR2 YFSETQ. The ends lost 6 bases at V and 2 bases at J; junction bases unmatched: 10. This CDR3 region has 16 residues. The CDR3 protein is CASIPGVAGNTGELFF. As DNA, the CDR3 is TGCGCCAGCATCCCGGGGGTAGCGGGTAACACCGGGGAGCTGTTTTTT. The complete variable domain, with remaining parts taken from reference TRBV5-1 and TRBJ2-2, reads KAGVTQTPRYLIKTRGQQVTLSCSPISGHRSVSWYQQTPGQGLQFLFEYFSETQRNKGNFPGRFSGRQFSNSRSEMNVSTLELGDSALYLCASIPGVAGNTGELFFGEGSRLTVL.

The chain couples TRBV24-1 to TRBJ2-7, with D unclear. Germline values: CDR1 KGHDR, CDR2 SFDVKD. This CDR3 is built from 13 residues. With 0 bases removed from V and 5 bases from J, the gap between germline ends came to 7 bases. CDR3 residues: CATSDLFSDEQYF. The CDR3 DNA follows: TGTGCCACCAGTGATTTGTTTAGTGACGAGCAGTACTTC.

This sequence joins TRBV18 and TRBJ2-7, with D tentatively TRBD2 (6 bases). The CDR3 consists of 15 residues. Germline loops: CDR1 KGHSH, CDR2 LQKENI. Trimming cost V 6 bases and J 0 bases, with 15 bases left between them. The CDR3 bases are TGTGCCAGCTCGGATCGCCCCGGGGGCTCCTACGAGCAGTACTTC. This codes for CASSDRPGGSYEQYF.

This clone was observed once. V usage is TRBV28 and J usage is TRBJ2-7; 8 bases line up with TRBD2. This CDR3 spans 14 amino acids. CDR1 and CDR2 from the germline V gene are MDHEN and SYDVKM. V was clipped by 4 bases and J by 6 bases; unmatched bases: 8. The CDR3 bases are TGTGCCAGCAGTTCTCACCAGCGGGAGTTCGAGCAGTACTTC. This sequence encodes CASSSHQREFEQYF.

V usage is TRBV5-1 and J usage is TRBJ2-3; the D gene is possibly TRBD2 (6 bases). The V and J ends lost 0 bases and 0 bases respectively, with 11 bases between them. Germline V gene data show CDR1 as SGHRS and CDR2 as YFSETQ. The CDR3 has 16 amino acids. The CDR3 here is CASSLASSGSTDTQYF. In DNA form, the CDR3 reads TGCGCCAGCAGCTTGGCCAGCAGCGGGAGCACAGATACGCAGTATTTT.

J is TRBJ1-2 and V is TRBV4-3; 7 bases line up with TRBD1. CDR3 length: 17 residues. Germline values: CDR1 LGHNA, CDR2 YSLEER. With 0 bases clipped from V and 1 base from J, the junction kept 8 bases outside the gene matches. CDR3 sequence (DNA): TGCGCCAGCAGCCAAGATCCCGCCGGGACAGTTAACTATGGCTACACCTTC. Its protein is CASSQDPAGTVNYGYTF.

The gene calls are TRBV7-2 and TRBJ2-7; D remains ambiguous. The CDR3 is 13 residues long. Germline-derived CDR1 and CDR2 are SGHTA and FQGNSA. Deletions cut 7 bases from V and 1 base from J, with 11 bases between. CDR3 protein: CASTSMGSYEQYF. DNA of the CDR3: TGTGCCAGCACCTCCATGGGGTCCTACGAGCAGTACTTC. Together with reference TRBV7-2 and TRBJ2-7, the CDR3 gives the full variable domain: GAGVSQSPSNKVTEKGKDVELRCDPISGHTALYWYRQSLGQGLEFLIYFQGNSAPDKSGLPSDRFSAERTGGSVSTLTIQRTQQEDSAVYLCASTSMGSYEQYFGPGTRLTVT.

The V gene is TRBV9, the J gene TRBJ2-5; D might be TRBD1 (6 bases). V gave up 4 bases and J gave up 3 bases, with 13 bases separating them. The CDR3 spans 14 residues. Per germline, CDR1 SGDLS and CDR2 YYNGEE. CDR3 in amino acids: CASSSRDNKETQYF. Written as DNA, the CDR3 is TGTGCCAGCAGCTCCCGGGACAACAAAGAGACCCAGTACTTC.

This chain connects TRBV6-5 to TRBJ1-2; 8 positions agree with TRBD1. Trimming took 0 bases from V and 12 from J; bases not matched to a gene: 9. The germline V gene encodes CDR1 MNHEY and CDR2 SVGAGI. The CDR3 consists of 14 residues. The DNA for the CDR3 is TGTGCCAGCAGTTACTCAAAGGACAGGGCCCCGGACACCTTC. This codes for CASSYSKDRAPDTF.

The V call is TRBV7-3, the J call TRBJ2-2, with D maybe TRBD1 (5 bases). V shed 3 bases and J shed 4 bases, with 6 bases lying between them. Germline V lookup: CDR1 SGHTA, CDR2 FQGTGA. The CDR3 loop spans 13 amino acids. The CDR3 region has the DNA TGTGCCAGCAGCTTTGGGGCCACCGGGGAGCTGTTTTTT. Protein product: CASSFGATGELFF.

J is TRBJ1-5 and V is TRBV18, with unresolved D. The V end was cut by 1 base, the J end by 0 bases, with 16 bases between. The CDR3 covers 18 residues. The germline V gene has CDR1 KGHSH and CDR2 LQKENI. The DNA of the CDR3 is TGTGCCAGCTCACCACTTGTGGGCCCAGGACTTAGCAATCAGCCCCAGCATTTT. Its translation: CASSPLVGPGLSNQPQHF.